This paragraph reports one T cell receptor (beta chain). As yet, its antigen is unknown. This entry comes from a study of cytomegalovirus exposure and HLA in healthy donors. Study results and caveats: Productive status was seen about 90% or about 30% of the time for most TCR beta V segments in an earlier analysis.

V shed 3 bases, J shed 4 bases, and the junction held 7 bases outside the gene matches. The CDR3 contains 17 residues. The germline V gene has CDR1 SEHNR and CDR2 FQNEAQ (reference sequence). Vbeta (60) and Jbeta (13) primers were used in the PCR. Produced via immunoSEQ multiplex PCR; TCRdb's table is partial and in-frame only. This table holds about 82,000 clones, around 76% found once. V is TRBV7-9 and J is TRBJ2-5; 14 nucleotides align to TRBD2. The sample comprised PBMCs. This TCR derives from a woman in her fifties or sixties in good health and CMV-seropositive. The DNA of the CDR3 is TGTGCCAGCAGCTTCCCGGGACTAGCGGGAGTAGGAGAGACCCAGTACTTC. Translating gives CASSFPGLAGVGETQYF.